What follows are 32 T cell receptor beta chains derived from one specimen sequenced in a study of beta chain features in type 1 diabetes (dated 2018 in TCRdb). Library creation used the immunoSEQ multiplex PCR assay. All of the isolated RNA was reverse transcribed with the High Capacity cDNA Reverse Transcription Kit, so expressed TCRB transcripts were sequenced. Sourced from immuneACCESS, this table was stored by TCRdb with only in-frame sequences that have V and J called. A share of the clones is absent; for the studies checked, an unresolved V gene accounts for under half, and the remainder has no known explanation. For this sample the table gives around 160,000 clones, of which roughly 48% were detected only once. The top ten hold 0.35% to 0.45% of the sample. Sequences were obtained from Tregs from blood. The sample's cell subset or site label, in plain terms: regulatory CD4+ T cells. Every receptor here comes from a man younger than 30 in good health.

The chain has TRBV7-3 and TRBJ2-7; 8 bases agree with TRBD1. J lost 3 bases, V lost 5 bases, and 12 bases had no gene match. The V gene's germline CDR1 is SGHTA and CDR2 FQGTGA. The CDR3 consists of 16 residues. CDR3 residues: CASSLRAGGYLYEQYF. CDR3 in DNA: TGTGCCAGCAGCCTTAGGGCAGGGGGCTACCTCTACGAGCAGTACTTC.

This clone was observed a handful of times. This sequence joins TRBV7-8 and TRBJ2-3; tentative D call: TRBD1 (6 bases). The V end lost 1 base, the J end lost 6 bases, and 11 bases lay between the germline ends. The germline V gene encodes CDR1 SGHVS and CDR2 FQNEAQ. The CDR3 is 14 residues long. DNA of the CDR3: TGTGCCAGCAGCTTAGTAGGGGGTATCGATACGCAGTATTTT. Protein: CASSLVGGIDTQYF.

The count of this clone is one. The chain combines TRBV28 with TRBJ1-2, with a possible D match to TRBD1 (5 bases). Germline assignment: CDR1 MDHEN and CDR2 SYDVKM. The CDR3 is made up of 13 amino acids. V lost 3 bases and J lost 5, with 10 bases in between. In nucleotides, the CDR3 is TGTGCCAGCAGTTTGACGGGGGAATATGGCTACACCTTC. Translated, it gives CASSLTGEYGYTF.

The chain joins TRBV19 to TRBJ1-1, with 8 bases lining up with TRBD1. Per the germline V gene, CDR1 is LNHDA and CDR2 is SQIVND (reference sequence). CDR3 length: 15 residues. V trimming: 4 bases; J trimming: 3 bases; junction bases outside the gene matches: 7. The CDR3, as DNA: TGTGCCAGTAGTACGCTGTACAGGGGGGACACTGAAGCTTTCTTT. It encodes CASSTLYRGDTEAFF.

The chain recombines TRBV18 with TRBJ2-1; TRBD1 matches at 7 bases. There are 13 residues in the CDR3. The V segment lost 2 bases and the J segment 5 bases; nucleotides outside the gene matches: 0. CDR1 and CDR2 (germline): KGHSH, LQKENI. The CDR3 region is CASSPGTDNEQFF. The DNA of the CDR3 is TGTGCCAGCTCACCAGGGACAGACAATGAGCAGTTCTTC.

The chain combines TRBV5-1 with TRBJ2-1; TRBD2 is a possible D gene (5 bases). CDR3 length equals 15 residues. Germline values: CDR1 SGHRS, CDR2 YFSETQ. V was pared by 0 bases and J by 8 bases, with 15 bases between. This CDR3 reads CASSLVGWESHEQFF. The CDR3 nucleotides read TGCGCCAGCAGCTTGGTAGGGTGGGAGTCCCATGAGCAGTTCTTC.

This clone was recorded a few times. The chain has TRBV15 and TRBJ2-2; 7 positions match TRBD2. Germline V CDR1 and CDR2: LNHNV, YYDKDF (reference sequence). The CDR3 is 15 amino acids. V shed 5 bases, J shed 0 bases, and the junction held 3 bases outside the gene matches. This CDR3 is CATSHRGANTGELFF. The CDR3 DNA is TGTGCCACCAGCCACCGGGGGGCGAACACCGGGGAGCTGTTTTTT.

The chain uses TRBV28 and TRBJ1-1; 8 bases match TRBD1. CDR3 size: 16 residues. V shed 4 bases and J 2 bases; nucleotides not matched to a gene: 9. CDR1 is MDHEN and CDR2 is SYDVKM in the germline V gene. The DNA for the CDR3 is TGTGCCAGCAGTTACATCCGTGACAGGGGAAACACTGAAGCTTTCTTT. Amino acid sequence: CASSYIRDRGNTEAFF.

This clone has a single count. The chain employs TRBV7-9 and TRBJ1-5, with 9 bases fitting TRBD1. The length of the CDR3 is 14 residues. Germline assignment: CDR1 SEHNR and CDR2 FQNEAQ (reference sequence). The V and J ends lost 5 bases and 6 bases, in that order; junction bases with no gene match: 5. DNA for the CDR3: TGTGCCAGCAGCCGCGACAGGGGGGCTCAGCCCCAGCATTTT. Its translation: CASSRDRGAQPQHF.

This chain connects TRBV5-1 to TRBJ1-1; D call uncertain. The CDR3 is 13 residues long. Germline V CDR1 and CDR2: SGHRS, YFSETQ. Trimming shortened V by 0 bases and J by 7 bases, and 10 bases separated the two germline ends. In DNA form, the CDR3 reads TGCGCCAGCAGCTTGGGGCAGGCGATTGAAGCTTTCTTT. It codes for CASSLGQAIEAFF.

This chain links TRBV4-2 with TRBJ1-3; D perhaps matches TRBD1 (5 bases). The V gene's germline CDR1 is LGHNA and CDR2 YNFKEQ. This CDR3 has 15 amino acids. Trimming stripped 1 base from V and 2 bases from J, with 9 bases between. CDR3 sequence reads: CASSQVQGTGNTIYF. The CDR3 region has the DNA TGTGCCAGCAGCCAAGTTCAGGGAACTGGAAACACCATATATTTT.

The rearrangement uses TRBV19 and TRBJ2-2; D gene unclear. Germline loops: CDR1 LNHDA, CDR2 SQIVND (reference sequence). V was cut by 2 bases and J by 2 bases, with 6 bases left in between. The CDR3 runs 14 residues. Here the CDR3 reads CASSIKRNTGELFF. The DNA of the CDR3 is TGTGCCAGTAGTATAAAGCGAAACACCGGGGAGCTGTTTTTT.

The V gene is TRBV13, the J gene TRBJ2-5; TRBD1 is a possible D gene (6 bases). The CDR3 covers 14 residues. Germline lookup yields CDR1 PRHDT and CDR2 FYEKMQ (reference sequence). V lost 6 bases and J 3 bases, leaving 14 bases between the germline ends. The CDR3 loop is CASSQGQHKETQYF. CDR3 in DNA: TGTGCCAGCAGTCAGGGGCAGCATAAAGAGACCCAGTACTTC.

The chain uses TRBV11-2 and TRBJ1-5; D gene uncertain. V lost 5 bases and J 2 bases, leaving 10 bases between the germline ends. The CDR3 is made up of 14 amino acids. From germline, CDR1 is SGHAT and CDR2 FQNNGV. The CDR3 region is CASSVGVGNQPQHF. CDR3 nucleotide sequence: TGTGCCAGCAGCGTCGGGGTTGGCAATCAGCCCCAGCATTTT.

This rearrangement joins TRBV10-3 to TRBJ2-7, with a tentative D call TRBD2 (5 bases). The ends were cut back, 4 bases at V and 1 base at J, with 14 bases in the middle. Germline assignment: CDR1 ENHRY and CDR2 SYGVKD. The CDR3 sequence is 15 residues long. CDR3 region: CAISVGDHPSYEQYF. In nucleotides, the CDR3 is TGTGCCATCAGTGTCGGGGATCACCCATCCTACGAGCAGTACTTC.

The chain links TRBV19 to TRBJ2-7; 9 bases agree with TRBD2. Germline V lookup: CDR1 LNHDA, CDR2 SQIVND (reference sequence). V was pared by 6 bases and J by 5 bases, with 5 bases of the junction left unmatched. CDR3 size: 13 residues. The CDR3: CASRPIAGDEQYF. Written as DNA, the CDR3 is TGTGCCAGTAGACCTATAGCGGGAGACGAGCAGTACTTC.

This chain joins TRBV7-2 and TRBJ2-5; D ambiguous. The V gene's germline CDR1 is SGHTA and CDR2 FQGNSA. Trimming removed 4 bases from V and 4 bases from J, with 10 bases in between. The CDR3 totals 13 residues. The CDR3 DNA sequence: TGTGCCAGCAGCTCCCAGGTCCGAGAGACCCAGTACTTC. It translates to CASSSQVRETQYF.

This chain uses TRBV15 with TRBJ2-7; D perhaps matches TRBD2 (6 bases). Germline V gene lookup returns CDR1 LNHNV and CDR2 YYDKDF (reference sequence). V was shortened by 0 bases and J by 11 bases, with 17 bases between the two germline ends. The CDR3 is made up of 14 amino acids. In DNA, the CDR3 is TGTGCCACCAGCAGAGAGGTTGACGGGAGCAATAAGTACTTC. This translates into CATSREVDGSNKYF. Full variable domain (outside the CDR3, taken from reference TRBV15 and TRBJ2-7): DAMVIQNPRYQVTQFGKPVTLSCSQTLNHNVMYWYQQKSSQAPKLLFHYYDKDFNNEADTPDNFQSRRPNTSFCFLDIRSPGLGDTAMYLCATSREVDGSNKYFGPGTRLTVT.

This rearrangement joins TRBV6-5 to TRBJ1-2, with 9 bases matching TRBD1. The CDR3 is made up of 14 amino acids. CDR1 and CDR2 from the germline V gene are MNHEY and SVGAGI. J was trimmed by 5 bases and V by 6 bases; bases with no gene match: 7. DNA of the CDR3: TGTGCCAGCAGCCATCGGGACAGGGCGTATGGCTACACCTTC. It yields the protein CASSHRDRAYGYTF.

The chain has TRBV7-9 and TRBJ2-1, with TRBD2 matching 7 bases. The CDR3 consists of 15 residues. J lost 1 base, V lost 3 bases, and 3 bases had no gene match. The germline gives CDR1 SEHNR, CDR2 FQNEAQ (reference sequence). The CDR3 is CASSFRGVSYNEQFF. For the CDR3, the DNA is TGTGCCAGCAGCTTTCGGGGGGTTTCCTACAATGAGCAGTTCTTC.

The CDR3 is CASSGSRGGAPTDTQYF. In nucleotides, the CDR3 is TGCGCCAGCAGCGGGAGTCGCGGCGGGGCCCCCACAGATACGCAGTATTTT. The chain joins TRBV5-1 to TRBJ2-3, with a tentative D call TRBD2 (6 bases). Trimming removed 4 bases at V and 2 bases at J, with 20 bases between. Germline values: CDR1 SGHRS, CDR2 YFSETQ. CDR3 size: 17 residues.

This clone was seen only a few times. The chain links TRBV10-3 to TRBJ1-1; D remains unclear. Between the trimmed V and J ends, which lost 4 bases and 5 bases, there was a span of 17 bases. This CDR3 spans 15 amino acids. Germline V CDR1 and CDR2: ENHRY, SYGVKD. CDR3 bases: TGTGCCATCAGTGGGCGCGGGTCGGTGGGGACTGAAGCTTTCTTT. Translated: CAISGRGSVGTEAFF.

CDR3 nucleotide sequence: TGCGCCAGCAGCCAAGCGGTTCAAGAGACCCAGTACTTC. This codes for CASSQAVQETQYF. The rearrangement links TRBV4-1 to TRBJ2-5; D unresolved. This CDR3 is built from 13 residues. CDR1 and CDR2 (germline): MGHRA, YSYEKL. V lost 1 base and J lost 2, with 5 bases in between.

This clone was counted a few times. This chain joins TRBV6-1 and TRBJ2-7; the D gene is possibly TRBD1 (5 bases). There are 14 residues in the CDR3. The germline V and J ends were trimmed by 6 bases and 5 bases, with 17 bases remaining between them. CDR1 is MNHNS, CDR2 SASEGT, per germline. The CDR3 region is CASRHTGSVNEQYF. DNA for the CDR3: TGTGCCAGCAGACACACAGGATCGGTGAACGAGCAGTACTTC.

This chain uses TRBV30 with TRBJ1-2; maybe TRBD1 (6 bases). The CDR3 has 13 residues. The germline CDR1 and CDR2 sequences are GTSNPN and SVGIG (reference sequence). Deletions cut 3 bases from V and 4 bases from J, with 12 bases between. For the CDR3, the DNA is TGTGCCTGGAGGCTCAGGGGACCCTATGGCTACACCTTC. As protein: CAWRLRGPYGYTF.

J is TRBJ1-1 and V is TRBV10-3; TRBD1 matches 7 bases. Germline-derived CDR1 and CDR2 are ENHRY and SYGVKD. The CDR3 consists of 14 residues. V was clipped by 6 bases and J by 0 bases; unmatched bases: 4. Written as DNA, the CDR3 is TGTGCCATCAGACTAGGGGGCCTGAACACTGAAGCTTTCTTT. Amino acid sequence: CAIRLGGLNTEAFF.

The chain employs TRBV7-9 and TRBJ1-6; D call uncertain. CDR3 length: 17 residues. Deletions cut 0 bases from V and 8 bases from J, with 17 bases between. From germline, CDR1 is SEHNR and CDR2 FQNEAQ (reference sequence). The CDR3 coding sequence is TGTGCCAGCAGCTTAGCCTTCCAGACTAATATGGATTCACCCCTCCACTTT. Translated: CASSLAFQTNMDSPLHF. The full variable domain, its missing parts supplied by reference TRBV7-9 and TRBJ1-6, is DTGVSQNPRHKITKRGQNVTFRCDPISEHNRLYWYRQTLGQGPEFLTYFQNEAQLEKSRLLSDRFSAERPKGSFSTLEIQRTEQGDSAMYLCASSLAFQTNMDSPLHFGNGTRLTVT.

The chain has TRBV10-3 and TRBJ2-5; D not certain. V lost 6 bases to trimming and J lost 4 bases, with 18 bases between them. CDR1 ENHRY and CDR2 SYGVKD come from the germline V gene. The CDR3 contains 15 residues. The CDR3 is CAISPNHKLRETQYF. CDR3 nucleotides: TGTGCCATCAGCCCTAATCACAAACTACGAGAGACCCAGTACTTC.

There are a few counts of this clone. The chain is built from TRBV7-8 and TRBJ1-1; D unresolved. Germline CDR1 is SGHVS and CDR2 is FQNEAQ. The CDR3 runs to 16 residues. V shed 4 bases and J shed 0 bases, with 15 bases lying between them. The CDR3 loop reads CASSSTGRGMNTEAFF. CDR3 DNA sequence: TGTGCCAGCAGCTCTACCGGGAGAGGGATGAACACTGAAGCTTTCTTT.

The gene calls are TRBV7-9 and TRBJ1-4, with a weak D call TRBD1 (6 bases). The CDR3 loop spans 14 amino acids. V lost 5 bases to trimming and J lost 8 bases, with 15 bases between them. Looked up from germline, CDR1 is SEHNR and CDR2 is FQNEAQ (reference sequence). Here the CDR3 DNA reads TGTGCCAGCAGCGACAGGAACCTTAGGGAAAAACTGTTTTTT. Translated, it gives CASSDRNLREKLFF.

V usage is TRBV5-1 and J usage is TRBJ2-5; 9 bases fit TRBD1. Germline lookup yields CDR1 SGHRS and CDR2 YFSETQ. Trimming cost V 3 bases and J 5 bases; bases outside gene matches: 11. This CDR3 has 16 amino acids. CDR3 coding DNA: TGCGCCAGCAGCTCCGGTCCGGGACAGGGCTGGGAGACCCAGTACTTC. This sequence encodes CASSSGPGQGWETQYF.

The chain links TRBV2 to TRBJ1-4; no reliable D call. CDR1 and CDR2 (germline): SNHLY, FYNNEI. The CDR3 is made up of 12 amino acids. The V end was cut by 5 bases, the J end by 7 bases, with 8 bases between. The CDR3: CASSFGVEKLFF. Here the CDR3 DNA reads TGTGCCAGCAGTTTCGGGGTTGAAAAACTGTTTTTT.